What follows are 32 T cell receptor beta chains derived from one specimen sequenced in a study of OX40 agonist ivuxolimab in advanced cancers. Some clones are missing from TCRdb's copy, which holds only in-frame ones; the method was immunoSEQ multiplex PCR. Here the sample spans 45,000 to 50,000 clones, 92% being singletons. The starting material was CD4+ or CD8+ T cells sorted from blood, obtained in a trial of the OX40 agonist ivuxolimab. The origin of the receptors is an adult with an advanced solid tumor such as melanoma, head and neck, liver or kidney cancer.

The V gene is TRBV27, the J gene TRBJ1-1; 9 bases agree with TRBD1. Germline CDR1 reads MNHEY; CDR2 reads SMNVEV (reference sequence). The CDR3 is 15 residues long. V was clipped by 3 bases and J by 5 bases; unmatched bases: 7. The CDR3 bases are TGTGCCAGCAGTTTGGGACAGGGCCTCAGTACTGAAGCTTTCTTT. Protein sequence: CASSLGQGLSTEAFF.

Comment on this clone: Other DNA sequences in this sample translate to the same CDR3. This chain connects TRBV19 to TRBJ1-3; D may be TRBD1 (6 bases). Trimming took off 3 bases at V and 4 bases at J, with 10 bases between the two ends. Per the germline V gene, CDR1 is LNHDA and CDR2 is SQIVND (reference sequence). The CDR3 is made up of 14 amino acids. CDR3 loop: CASSIGGLGNTIYF. In DNA, the CDR3 is TGTGCCAGTAGTATCGGGGGGCTCGGAAACACCATATATTTT.

This chain connects TRBV13 to TRBJ2-7, with D unclear. Looked up from germline, CDR1 is PRHDT and CDR2 is FYEKMQ (reference sequence). V was shortened by 5 bases and J by 5 bases, with 16 bases between the two germline ends. The CDR3 totals 14 residues. CDR3 nucleotide sequence: TGTGCCAGCAGCCTCGGTGTGGAAGGAAACGAGCAGTACGTC. It is translated as CASSLGVEGNEQYV.

This clone was detected a few times. This rearrangement joins TRBV7-9 to TRBJ1-1; 8 bases are shared with TRBD1. CDR3 length: 17 amino acids. Losses at the gene ends were 7 bases for V and 5 bases for J; bases not matched to a gene: 18. Germline lookup yields CDR1 SEHNR and CDR2 FQNEAQ (reference sequence). CDR3 DNA sequence: TGTGCCAGCACCGCAGGGCACCCAACCAGGGGGCTGACTGAAGCTTTCTTT. It specifies CASTAGHPTRGLTEAFF.

The V gene is TRBV5-1, the J gene TRBJ2-5; D not resolved. The CDR3 runs to 14 residues. The V and J ends lost 4 bases and 1 base respectively, with 11 bases between them. The germline V gene encodes CDR1 SGHRS and CDR2 YFSETQ. The CDR3 coding sequence is TGCGCCAGCAGCATGAGTGGGTTCCAAGAGACCCAGTACTTC. This translates into CASSMSGFQETQYF.

This rearrangement joins TRBV6-5 to TRBJ2-7; no definite D call. Germline lookup yields CDR1 MNHEY and CDR2 SVGAGI. Trimming took 0 bases from V and 0 from J, leaving 12 bases between them. There are 16 residues in the CDR3. The CDR3 region is CASSYSMAGSSYEQYF. CDR3 DNA sequence: TGTGCCAGCAGTTACTCGATGGCAGGAAGCTCCTACGAGCAGTACTTC.

This clone showed up just once. The chain's CDR3 is CAGLGSGNTIYF. The CDR3 DNA reads as TGTGCAGGACTCGGCTCTGGAAACACCATATATTTT. This chain connects TRBV19 to TRBJ1-3; D is ambiguous. This CDR3 has 12 residues. Germline values: CDR1 LNHDA, CDR2 SQIVND (reference sequence).

CDR3: CASSQEVRGAMETQYF. The CDR3, as DNA: TGCGCCAGCAGCCAAGAAGTGCGCGGGGCCATGGAGACCCAGTACTTC. The chain combines TRBV4-1 with TRBJ2-5, with D maybe TRBD2 (6 bases). The germline V gene encodes CDR1 MGHRA and CDR2 YSYEKL. The CDR3 contains 16 residues. V was cut by 0 bases and J by 5 bases, with 16 bases left in between.

The V call is TRBV11-2, the J call TRBJ2-7; possibly TRBD1 for D (6 bases). The germline V gene encodes CDR1 SGHAT and CDR2 FQNNGV. Deletions cut 4 bases from V and 1 base from J, with 14 bases between. The CDR3 length is 15 residues. This CDR3 is CASSWGPTESYEQYV. As DNA, the CDR3 is TGTGCCAGCAGCTGGGGGCCGACAGAATCCTACGAGCAGTACGTC.

The genes are TRBV6-5 and TRBJ2-5; D may be TRBD2 (5 bases). This CDR3 is 14 amino acids long. Germline V gives CDR1 MNHEY, CDR2 SVGAGI. V dropped 5 bases and J dropped 5 bases, with 15 bases sitting between them. The CDR3 DNA reads as TGTGCCAGCAGTGACAAAGCGGACGGGGAGACCCAGTACTTC. It specifies CASSDKADGETQYF.

The chain joins TRBV7-8 to TRBJ1-2; a weak D match, TRBD1 (5 bases). Trimming removed 5 bases at V and 4 bases at J, with 17 bases between. Germline V lookup: CDR1 SGHVS, CDR2 FQNEAQ. CDR3 size: 15 residues. CDR3 sequence: CASSQSPGRGYGYTF. CDR3 sequence (DNA): TGTGCCAGCAGCCAGTCCCCGGGACGGGGCTATGGCTACACCTTC.

The chain combines TRBV4-2 with TRBJ1-5; 8 positions match TRBD1. The CDR3 contains 16 residues. The ends lost 3 bases at V and 5 bases at J; junction bases unmatched: 9. CDR1 is LGHNA and CDR2 is YNFKEQ in the germline V gene. The DNA for the CDR3 is TGTGCCAGCAGCCAGCCCGCGACAGGGGAGGATCAGCCCCAGCATTTT. Amino acids: CASSQPATGEDQPQHF.

The chain carries TRBV27 and TRBJ1-1; a weak D match, TRBD1 (5 bases). This CDR3 is 15 amino acids long. Trimming pared 5 bases from V and 3 bases from J, leaving 16 bases between. The germline gives CDR1 MNHEY, CDR2 SMNVEV (reference sequence). The CDR3 bases are TGTGCCAGCAGTGTGATCGGGGCTCGAGACACTGAAGCTTTCTTT. Translated: CASSVIGARDTEAFF.

The chain employs TRBV6-5 and TRBJ1-5; D is undetermined. CDR1 MNHEY and CDR2 SVGAGI come from the germline V gene. Between the trimmed V and J ends, which lost 6 bases and 3 bases, there was a span of 9 bases. The CDR3 runs 13 residues. The CDR3 reads CASSPRINQPQHF. In nucleotides, the CDR3 is TGTGCCAGCAGCCCCAGGATCAATCAGCCCCAGCATTTT.

V gene TRBV28 combines with J gene TRBJ1-2, with a possible D match to TRBD1 (6 bases). Germline values: CDR1 MDHEN, CDR2 SYDVKM. CDR3 size: 14 residues. V lost 5 bases and J 7 bases, leaving 17 bases between the germline ends. CDR3 sequence (DNA): TGTGCCAGCAGTGCAACCCTACAGGGTGTTGGCTACACCTTC. It codes for CASSATLQGVGYTF.

This chain joins TRBV13 and TRBJ1-1; D is unclear. The CDR3 has 15 residues. Trimming removed 0 bases from V and 1 base from J, with 9 bases in between. The V gene's germline CDR1 is PRHDT and CDR2 FYEKMQ (reference sequence). CDR3 residues: CASSLGVGENTEAFF. The CDR3 DNA reads as TGTGCCAGCAGCTTAGGTGTCGGAGAGAACACTGAAGCTTTCTTT.

The V call is TRBV30, the J call TRBJ1-2, with D tentatively TRBD1 (5 bases). The CDR3 covers 15 residues. The germline V and J ends were trimmed by 0 bases and 3 bases, with 14 bases remaining between them. CDR1 and CDR2 from the germline V gene are GTSNPN and SVGIG (reference sequence). The CDR3 protein is CAWSVPGTIYYGYTF. The CDR3, as DNA: TGTGCCTGGAGTGTACCTGGGACTATTTACTATGGCTACACCTTC.

V and J are TRBV18 and TRBJ1-1, with D hard to call. The CDR3 contains 17 residues. Trimming removed 1 base at V and 0 bases at J, with 15 bases between. The germline gives CDR1 KGHSH, CDR2 LQKENI. The CDR3 nucleotides read TGTGCCAGCTCACCACGAGAGGAGGGCGGAATGAACACTGAAGCTTTCTTT. This encodes CASSPREEGGMNTEAFF.

The chain has TRBV7-9 and TRBJ1-6; weak D call: TRBD1 (5 bases). Germline loops: CDR1 SEHNR, CDR2 FQNEAQ (reference sequence). This CDR3 has 14 residues. V was shortened by 0 bases and J by 7 bases, with 7 bases between the two germline ends. CDR3 in DNA: TGTGCCAGCAGCTTAGCCGGGGACAATTCACCCCTCCACTTT. Its protein product is CASSLAGDNSPLHF.

This chain links TRBV28 with TRBJ2-1; D gene unclear. V shed 5 bases and J shed 2 bases, with 7 bases lying between them. The CDR3 loop spans 13 amino acids. CDR1 is MDHEN and CDR2 is SYDVKM in the germline V gene. CDR3: CASSMEPYNEQFF. CDR3 nucleotide sequence: TGTGCCAGCAGTATGGAACCCTACAATGAGCAGTTCTTC. Full variable domain (missing parts from reference TRBV28 and TRBJ2-1): DVKVTQSSRYLVKRTGEKVFLECVQDMDHENMFWYRQDPGLGLRLIYFSYDVKMKEKGDIPEGYSVSREKKERFSLILESASTNQTSMYLCASSMEPYNEQFFGPGTRLTVL.

The rearrangement uses TRBV7-8 and TRBJ1-4, with TRBD1 matching 9 bases. The CDR3 runs to 15 residues. Germline V lookup: CDR1 SGHVS, CDR2 FQNEAQ. V lost 2 bases and J lost 4; bases outside the gene matches: 2. The CDR3, as DNA: TGTGCCAGCAGCTTAAGGGACAGGGTTAATGAAAAACTGTTTTTT. Protein sequence: CASSLRDRVNEKLFF.

The chain links TRBV18 to TRBJ2-7, with 8 bases fitting TRBD1. The CDR3 totals 15 residues. CDR1 and CDR2 (germline): KGHSH, LQKENI. The junction had 6 bases not matched to a gene; V was cut back by 0 bases and J by 5 bases. CDR3 in amino acids: CASSPPGQGAHEQYF. CDR3 bases: TGTGCCAGCTCACCACCGGGGCAGGGGGCCCACGAGCAGTACTTC.

The genes are TRBV15 and TRBJ1-5, with D maybe TRBD1 (5 bases). Per germline, CDR1 LNHNV and CDR2 YYDKDF (reference sequence). The V and J ends lost 5 bases and 10 bases respectively, with 18 bases between them. The CDR3 sequence is 14 residues long. The chain's CDR3 is CATSGRDLQEPQHF. Written as DNA, the CDR3 is TGTGCCACCAGCGGTCGGGACCTCCAGGAACCCCAGCATTTT.

CDR3 in DNA: TGTGCCAGTGGGATCGGGACAGGGCAATCACCCCTCCACTTT. This codes for CASGIGTGQSPLHF. The chain combines TRBV7-9 with TRBJ1-6; 9 bases line up with TRBD1. Germline V lookup: CDR1 SEHNR, CDR2 FQNEAQ (reference sequence). CDR3 size: 14 residues. V lost 9 bases, J lost 10 bases, and 10 bases stayed unmatched.

V is TRBV9 and J is TRBJ2-1, with D possibly matching TRBD2 (6 bases). The CDR3 is 17 residues long. The germline CDR1 and CDR2 sequences are SGDLS and YYNGEE. The V and J ends lost 0 bases and 0 bases respectively, with 13 bases between them. In DNA form, the CDR3 reads TGTGCCAGCAGCGTAGTCAGCGGGTCGAGCTCCTACAATGAGCAGTTCTTC. Protein: CASSVVSGSSSYNEQFF.

J is TRBJ1-1 and V is TRBV5-6; a weak D match, TRBD1 (5 bases). Germline CDR1 and CDR2: SGHDT and YYEEEE. V was pared by 1 base and J by 6 bases, with 16 bases between. This CDR3 is 15 amino acids long. The CDR3 protein is CASSLMARERAEAFF. The CDR3 DNA follows: TGTGCCAGCAGCTTGATGGCCAGGGAAAGGGCTGAAGCTTTCTTT.

The rearrangement joins TRBV7-6 to TRBJ2-3; no firm D call. This CDR3 contains 13 residues. Trimming removed 1 base at V and 3 bases at J, with 5 bases between. The germline V gene has CDR1 SGHVS and CDR2 FNYEAQ. The CDR3 protein is CASSLELTDTQYF. The CDR3 nucleotides are TGTGCCAGCAGCTTAGAGCTAACAGATACGCAGTATTTT.

V is TRBV9 and J is TRBJ2-1; D tentatively reads TRBD1 or TRBD2 (6 bases each). The V end was cut by 3 bases, the J end by 3 bases, with 13 bases between. Germline V gene lookup returns CDR1 SGDLS and CDR2 YYNGEE. The CDR3 length is 15 residues. CDR3 in DNA: TGTGCCAGCAGCGAAGAAGGGGGAGGCTACAATGAGCAGTTCTTC. This sequence encodes CASSEEGGGYNEQFF. Full variable domain (rest looked up from reference TRBV9 and TRBJ2-1): DSGVTQTPKHLITATGQRVTLRCSPRSGDLSVYWYQQSLDQGLQFLIQYYNGEERAKGNILERFSAQQFPDLHSELNLSSLELGDSALYFCASSEEGGGYNEQFFGPGTRLTVL.

The V and J genes are TRBV27 and TRBJ2-7; D gene unclear. Per the germline V gene, CDR1 is MNHEY and CDR2 is SMNVEV (reference sequence). CDR3 length: 13 residues. Trimming stripped 4 bases from V and 3 bases from J, with 10 bases between. The CDR3 sequence is CASSSRSLYEQYF. The CDR3 DNA is TGTGCCAGCAGTTCACGGTCCCTCTACGAGCAGTACTTC.

This chain joins TRBV4-2 and TRBJ2-7; D gene unclear. The CDR3 loop spans 12 amino acids. Trimming cost V 4 bases and J 0 bases, with 4 bases left between them. Germline CDR1 is LGHNA and CDR2 is YNFKEQ. CDR3: CASSPDSYEQYF. The CDR3 DNA is TGTGCCAGCAGCCCCGACTCCTACGAGCAGTACTTC.

The V call is TRBV27, the J call TRBJ1-2, with 8 bases that match TRBD1. Germline loops: CDR1 MNHEY, CDR2 SMNVEV (reference sequence). The V gene end was trimmed by 5 bases and the J gene end by 4 bases; junction bases not matched to a gene: 6. This CDR3 region has 14 residues. CDR3 in amino acids: CASSNRQGSYGYTF. The CDR3 DNA follows: TGTGCCAGCAGTAACCGACAGGGGAGCTATGGCTACACCTTC.

The chain has TRBV6-1 and TRBJ2-2; D ambiguous. V lost 10 bases and J 0 bases, leaving 9 bases between the germline ends. Germline CDR1 is MNHNS and CDR2 is SASEGT. This CDR3 contains 13 residues. The DNA for the CDR3 is TGTGCCACAAGGACCGCGAACACCGGGGAGCTGTTTTTT. It encodes CATRTANTGELFF.